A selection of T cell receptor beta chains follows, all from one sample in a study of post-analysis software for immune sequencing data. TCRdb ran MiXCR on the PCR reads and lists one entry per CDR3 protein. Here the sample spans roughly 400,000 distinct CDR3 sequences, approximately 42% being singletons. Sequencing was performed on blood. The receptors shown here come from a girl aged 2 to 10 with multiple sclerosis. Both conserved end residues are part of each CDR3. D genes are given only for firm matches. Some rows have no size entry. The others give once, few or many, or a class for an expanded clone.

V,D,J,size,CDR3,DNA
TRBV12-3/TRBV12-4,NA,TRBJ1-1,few,CASSLLQDTEAFF,TGTGCCAGCAGTTTATTACAGGACACTGAAGCTTTCTTT
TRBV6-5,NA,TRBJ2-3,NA,CASRGINTQYF,TGTGCCAGCAGGGGGATTAATACGCAGTATTTT
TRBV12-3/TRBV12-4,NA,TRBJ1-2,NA,CASTCDRVNYGYTF,TGTGCCAGCACCTGCGACCGAGTTAACTATGGCTACACCTTC
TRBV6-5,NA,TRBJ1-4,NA,CASSQGGLSEKLFF,TGTGCCAGCAGTCAAGGGGGGCTTAGTGAAAAACTGTTTTTT
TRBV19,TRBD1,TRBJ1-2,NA,CASSRYGPGTDYGYTF,TGTGCCAGTAGTCGATATGGTCCCGGGACAGACTATGGCTACACCTTC
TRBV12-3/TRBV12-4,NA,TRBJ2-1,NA,CASLGTPQLYNEQFF,TGTGCCAGCCTTGGGACTCCACAGTTGTACAATGAGCAGTTCTTC
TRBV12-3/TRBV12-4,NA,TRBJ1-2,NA,CASSPWTGRSTF,TGTGCCAGCAGTCCCTGGACGGGCCGGAGCACCTTC
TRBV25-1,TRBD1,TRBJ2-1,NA,CTSSGRDRVGNEQFF,TGTACCAGCAGTGGCCGGGACAGGGTTGGCAATGAGCAGTTCTTC
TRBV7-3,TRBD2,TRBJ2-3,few,CASSLTGGLAGADTQYF,TGTGCCAGCAGCTTAACGGGGGGACTAGCGGGAGCTGATACGCAGTATTTT
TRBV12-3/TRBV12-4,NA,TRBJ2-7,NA,CASSSETRRYEQYF,TGTGCCAGCAGTTCAGAGACCCGTAGGTACGAGCAGTACTTC
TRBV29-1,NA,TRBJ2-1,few,CSPRESGYNEQFF,TGCAGCCCCCGGGAGAGCGGGTACAATGAGCAGTTCTTC
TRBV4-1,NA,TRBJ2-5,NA,CASSQGGAGNQETQYF,TGCGCCAGCAGCCAAGGAGGGGCAGGTAACCAAGAGACCCAGTACTTC
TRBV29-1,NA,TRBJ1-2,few,CSVARALSNYGYTF,TGCAGCGTTGCCCGGGCCCTATCTAACTATGGCTACACCTTC
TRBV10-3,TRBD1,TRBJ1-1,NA,CAIRTGEGTEAFF,TGTGCCATTAGGACAGGGGAGGGTACTGAAGCTTTCTTT
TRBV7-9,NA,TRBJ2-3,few,CASSLGGLVGTDTQYF,TGTGCCAGCAGCTTAGGGGGTTTGGTTGGCACAGATACGCAGTATTTT
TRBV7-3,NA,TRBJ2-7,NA,CASSLNLGDSYEQYF,TGTGCCAGCAGCTTAAATTTGGGGGACTCCTACGAGCAGTACTTC
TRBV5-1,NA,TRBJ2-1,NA,CASSLWRGAPREFF,TGCGCCAGCAGCTTGTGGCGGGGCGCCCCAAGGGAGTTCTTC
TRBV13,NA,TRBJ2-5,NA,CASSSGTALQETQYF,TGTGCCAGCAGCTCAGGGACGGCGCTCCAAGAGACCCAGTACTTC
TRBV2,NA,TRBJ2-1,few,CASSQGLANDEQFF,TGTGCCAGCTCACAGGGACTTGCAAACGATGAGCAGTTCTTC
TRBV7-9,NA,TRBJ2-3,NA,CASSLGMGTRQTDTQYF,TGTGCCAGCAGCTTAGGGATGGGGACCAGACAAACCGATACGCAGTATTTT
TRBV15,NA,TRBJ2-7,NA,CATSRQISYEQYF,TGTGCCACCAGCAGACAGATATCCTACGAGCAGTACTTC
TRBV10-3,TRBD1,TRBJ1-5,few,CAISGTDQPQHF,TGTGCCATCAGCGGGACAGACCAGCCCCAGCATTTT
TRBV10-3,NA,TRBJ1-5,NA,CAISPTGSNQPQHF,TGTGCCATCAGTCCTACAGGGAGCAATCAGCCCCAGCATTTT